One TCR beta chain is described in this entry. Its cognate antigen is unknown. One tube held mixed TRB-A and TRB-B primer pools for touch-down PCR. TCRdb reworked the multiplex PCR reads into one entry per CDR3 protein, no DNA. The sample yields approximately 12,000 distinct CDR3 sequences, of which the top ten take up about a quarter. This sample is part of a study of T cell clusters in autoimmune cytopenias. Overall study results and limits: Primary autoimmune cytopenia patients appeared to lack physiological T cell clusters present in healthy donors.

TRB was amplified from approximately 230 ng of peripheral blood genomic DNA per sample. The CDR3 is 13 amino acids. Germline assignment: CDR1 LNHNV and CDR2 YYDKDF (reference sequence). These records were also assigned to another study, of T cell repertoires in aging, cancer and after chemotherapy. This second study says: Clear clonal overlap appeared across healthy donor samples taken over several months to years. Median generation probability rose over the chemotherapy interval in each cancer cohort, suggesting rebound thymic output.

This chain uses TRBV15 with TRBJ1-2; checking the TCRdb D call of TRBD1 is not possible without DNA. The origin of this receptor is a human donor in good health. Sample: peripheral blood. The CDR3 here is CATSRGQNYGYTF.